The 28 T cell receptor beta chains below come from one sample, sequenced in a study of PD-L1 blockade in urothelial cancer. Stated time point: pretreatment peripheral blood. The data were produced by immunoSEQ multiplex PCR, yet TCRdb's version contains in-frame clones alone and is incomplete. The table lists tens of thousands of clones, roughly 84% of them singletons. The sample here was PBMCs, taken around atezolizumab (anti-PD-L1) treatment. The source is a man aged 55 to 70 with urothelial cancer.

The chain recombines TRBV28 with TRBJ2-1; 7 nucleotides match TRBD1. The CDR3 loop spans 18 amino acids. CDR1 MDHEN and CDR2 SYDVKM come from the germline V gene. The J segment lost 0 bases and the V segment lost 3 bases, leaving 11 bases of the junction unmatched. The CDR3 loop is CASSFGDSRQYSYNEQFF. The CDR3 DNA sequence: TGTGCCAGCAGTTTCGGGGACAGCAGGCAATACTCCTACAATGAGCAGTTCTTC.

The genes are TRBV7-6 and TRBJ2-2; 7 nucleotides align to TRBD1. J lost 5 bases, V lost 4 bases, and 7 bases had no gene match. The CDR3 loop spans 15 amino acids. CDR1 is SGHVS, CDR2 FNYEAQ, per germline. As DNA, the CDR3 is TGTGCCAGCAGCTCCCAGGGCAGGGGGACCGGGGAGCTGTTTTTT. It codes for CASSSQGRGTGELFF.

V usage is TRBV5-1 and J usage is TRBJ1-1, with D perhaps TRBD1 (5 bases). Trimming removed 0 bases at V and 6 bases at J, with 12 bases between. This CDR3 region has 14 residues. CDR1 and CDR2 (germline): SGHRS, YFSETQ. CDR3 in DNA: TGCGCCAGCAGCTTGGGTGACAGTGTAGCTGAAGCTTTCTTT. It yields the protein CASSLGDSVAEAFF.

This rearrangement joins TRBV5-8 to TRBJ1-1; a possible D gene is TRBD1 (6 bases). This CDR3 spans 15 amino acids. Germline values: CDR1 SGHTS, CDR2 YDEGEE. Trimming took off 2 bases at V and 1 base at J, with 12 bases between the two ends. The CDR3 loop is CASSLRVGGNTEAFF. Here the CDR3 DNA reads TGTGCCAGCAGCTTACGGGTAGGGGGGAACACTGAAGCTTTCTTT.

The CDR3 bases are TGTGCCAGCTCCCTGGACAGGGTCAATCAGCCCCAGCATTTT. This encodes CASSLDRVNQPQHF. This chain connects TRBV18 to TRBJ1-5; TRBD1 agrees at 8 bases. Germline V lookup: CDR1 KGHSH, CDR2 LQKENI. V lost 6 bases and J lost 3; bases outside the gene matches: 4. This CDR3 region has 14 residues.

The chain recombines TRBV19 with TRBJ2-2; TRBD2 aligns across 14 bases. The CDR3 has 19 amino acids. The V segment lost 0 bases and the J segment 0 bases; nucleotides outside the gene matches: 3. Germline V gene sequence: CDR1 LNHDA, CDR2 SQIVND (reference sequence). The CDR3 sequence is CASSIEGTSGRANTGELFF. The CDR3 nucleotides read TGTGCCAGTAGTATAGAAGGGACTAGCGGGAGAGCGAACACCGGGGAGCTGTTTTTT.

This chain links TRBV7-2 with TRBJ2-1; 10 bases fit TRBD1. Trimming took 6 bases from V and 7 from J; bases not matched to a gene: 9. Germline assignment: CDR1 SGHTA and CDR2 FQGNSA. This CDR3 is 15 amino acids long. The CDR3 region is CASRRDRGRMNEQFF. CDR3 in DNA: TGTGCCAGCAGAAGGGACAGGGGAAGAATGAATGAGCAGTTCTTC.

The rearrangement links TRBV6-1 to TRBJ2-5; 8 bases agree with TRBD1. Losses at the gene ends were 0 bases for V and 5 bases for J; bases not matched to a gene: 8. Germline CDR1 is MNHNS and CDR2 is SASEGT. The CDR3 covers 16 residues. CDR3 in DNA: TGTGCCAGCAGTGAAGCCCTGGGGACAGGAGGTGAGACCCAGTACTTC. This codes for CASSEALGTGGETQYF.

This clone was recorded once. CDR3 nucleotides: TGTGCCAGCAGCCCCAGGGGAAACACCATATATTTT. Translated: CASSPRGNTIYF. This chain connects TRBV11-2 to TRBJ1-3; D not resolved. V was cut by 5 bases and J by 4 bases, with 6 bases left in between. Germline CDR1 and CDR2: SGHAT and FQNNGV. The CDR3 loop spans 12 amino acids. The complete variable domain, with remaining parts taken from reference TRBV11-2 and TRBJ1-3, reads EAGVAQSPRYKIIEKRQSVAFWCNPISGHATLYWYQQILGQGPKLLIQFQNNGVVDDSQLPKDRFSAERLKGVDSTLKIQPAKLEDSAVYLCASSPRGNTIYFGEGSWLTVV.

Notes on this clone: The sample contains more than one DNA sequence encoding this CDR3. The V call is TRBV7-9, the J call TRBJ1-1, with 7 nucleotides matching TRBD1. This CDR3 is 13 amino acids long. Trimming cost V 7 bases and J 4 bases; bases outside gene matches: 6. From germline, CDR1 is SEHNR and CDR2 FQNEAQ (reference sequence). CDR3 protein: CASTGDRVTEAFF. The DNA for the CDR3 is TGTGCCAGCACCGGCGACAGGGTCACTGAAGCTTTCTTT.

The V call is TRBV7-7, the J call TRBJ2-4; D might be TRBD1 (6 bases). Germline CDR1 and CDR2: SSHAT and FNYEAQ (reference sequence). With 3 bases removed from V and 0 bases from J, the gap between germline ends came to 15 bases. The CDR3 is made up of 17 amino acids. DNA of the CDR3: TGTGCCAGCAGCTTGCTGTGTCAGGGGAAAGCCAAAAACATTCAGTACTTC. Translated: CASSLLCQGKAKNIQYF.

This rearrangement joins TRBV7-2 to TRBJ1-1, with TRBD1 matching over 7 bases. Germline loops: CDR1 SGHTA, CDR2 FQGNSA. With V trimmed by 6 bases and J by 5 bases, 6 bases remained unmatched. This CDR3 has 13 residues. CDR3 protein: CASRRQGGTEAFF. In DNA form, the CDR3 reads TGTGCCAGCAGGCGACAGGGAGGTACTGAAGCTTTCTTT.

The chain combines TRBV28 with TRBJ2-3, with a weak D call TRBD2 (6 bases). V was clipped by 6 bases and J by 0 bases, with 10 bases between them. Germline lookup yields CDR1 MDHEN and CDR2 SYDVKM. The CDR3 loop spans 14 amino acids. In DNA form, the CDR3 reads TGTGCCAGCAGCCAGCGGGTTAGCACAGATACGCAGTATTTT. This codes for CASSQRVSTDTQYF.

J is TRBJ2-3 and V is TRBV11-3, with 15 bases aligning to TRBD2. Trimming took 5 bases from V and 6 from J; bases not matched to a gene: 6. The length of the CDR3 is 16 residues. The germline V gene has CDR1 SGHNT and CDR2 YENEEA. CDR3 in amino acids: CASSRRTSGGVDTQYF. The CDR3 coding sequence is TGTGCCAGCAGCCGCCGGACTAGCGGGGGGGTGGATACGCAGTATTTT.

This chain joins TRBV16 and TRBJ1-2; D uncertain. CDR3 length equals 13 residues. V was cut by 4 bases and J by 1 base, with 7 bases left in between. Germline CDR1 reads KGHSY; CDR2 reads FQNENV. The CDR3 DNA reads as TGTGCCAGCAGCCGCGATAGTAACTATGGCTACACCTTC. It translates to CASSRDSNYGYTF.

J is TRBJ2-7 and V is TRBV6-5, with a tentative D call TRBD1 (5 bases). V dropped 3 bases and J dropped 3 bases, with 15 bases sitting between them. The germline V gene encodes CDR1 MNHEY and CDR2 SVGAGI. The CDR3 runs to 15 residues. Here the CDR3 reads CASSYSWKGLYEQYF. The CDR3 DNA reads TGTGCCAGCAGTTATTCCTGGAAGGGGCTCTACGAGCAGTACTTC.

The chain carries TRBV27 and TRBJ2-3, with D hard to call. The CDR3 totals 14 residues. The V gene's germline CDR1 is MNHEY and CDR2 SMNVEV (reference sequence). The germline V and J ends were trimmed by 2 bases and 3 bases, with 9 bases remaining between them. The CDR3 here is CASSLVSLTDTQYF. DNA for the CDR3: TGTGCCAGCAGTTTAGTCTCCTTGACAGATACGCAGTATTTT.

The CDR3 DNA follows: TGTGCCAGCAGTGAATACCACAGGGGGCTCTACAATGAGCAGTTCTTC. This sequence encodes CASSEYHRGLYNEQFF. The chain joins TRBV6-1 to TRBJ2-1, with 9 positions matching TRBD1. The CDR3 sequence is 16 residues long. Germline V CDR1 and CDR2: MNHNS, SASEGT. The J segment lost 3 bases and the V segment lost 2 bases, leaving 5 bases of the junction unmatched.

This clone was counted between two and nine times. The chain combines TRBV5-3 with TRBJ1-3; no clear D. TRBV5-3 is noted as an ORF with a role that remains uncertain. The germline V and J ends were trimmed by 2 bases and 0 bases, with 9 bases remaining between them. The CDR3 consists of 15 residues. CDR3 in DNA: TGTGCCAGAAGCTTACCAGTTCCCTCTGGAAACACCATATATTTT. This gives the protein CARSLPVPSGNTIYF.

The chain has TRBV5-1 and TRBJ2-7, with 10 nucleotides matching TRBD1. With V trimmed by 3 bases and J by 5 bases, 8 bases remained unmatched. CDR1 and CDR2 from the germline V gene are SGHRS and YFSETQ. The CDR3 sequence is 15 residues long. CDR3 sequence reads: CASSSDSTGGNEQYF. CDR3 DNA sequence: TGCGCCAGCAGCTCAGATTCGACAGGGGGCAACGAGCAGTACTTC.

The rearrangement links TRBV19 to TRBJ1-3; 7 nucleotides line up with TRBD1. The length of the CDR3 is 14 residues. Germline V gene sequence: CDR1 LNHDA, CDR2 SQIVND (reference sequence). The V and J ends lost 6 bases and 2 bases, in that order; junction bases with no gene match: 4. Here the CDR3 DNA reads TGTGCCAGTAGCCCCGGGACAGCTGGAAACACCATATATTTT. It is translated as CASSPGTAGNTIYF.

The chain combines TRBV11-2 with TRBJ2-1; D ambiguous. The V end was cut by 1 base, the J end by 5 bases, with 9 bases between. Germline values: CDR1 SGHAT, CDR2 FQNNGV. The CDR3 is made up of 14 amino acids. The CDR3 protein is CASSLGSGNNEQFF. The CDR3 DNA reads TGTGCCAGCAGCTTAGGGTCTGGCAACAATGAGCAGTTCTTC.

The V gene is TRBV4-1, the J gene TRBJ2-3, with D hard to call. CDR1 MGHRA and CDR2 YSYEKL come from the germline V gene. Trimming took 4 bases from V and 1 from J, leaving 9 bases between them. This CDR3 comprises 14 residues. CDR3 nucleotide sequence: TGCGCCAGCAGCCCCTCCCCAGGCACAGATACGCAGTATTTT. This gives the protein CASSPSPGTDTQYF.

This chain uses TRBV5-1 with TRBJ2-2; tentative D call: TRBD2 (5 bases). CDR3 size: 14 residues. Trimming removed 2 bases from V and 3 bases from J, with 8 bases in between. Germline V gives CDR1 SGHRS, CDR2 YFSETQ. CDR3 DNA: TGCGCCAGCAGCTTCGGGGTACACACCGGGGAGCTGTTTTTT. Its translation: CASSFGVHTGELFF.

The V and J genes are TRBV18 and TRBJ2-1; 7 nucleotides line up with TRBD1. The CDR3 totals 14 residues. The V and J ends lost 2 bases and 7 bases, in that order; junction bases with no gene match: 5. The germline CDR1 and CDR2 sequences are KGHSH and LQKENI. CDR3 nucleotides: TGTGCCAGCTCACCAGGCTTACAGGGGAATGAGCAGTTCTTC. Protein: CASSPGLQGNEQFF.

The rearrangement links TRBV10-3 to TRBJ2-5; 11 positions match TRBD2. J gave up 9 bases and V 2 bases, and 14 bases lay outside the gene matches. The CDR3 has 17 residues. CDR1 is ENHRY and CDR2 is SYGVKD in the germline V gene. For the CDR3, the DNA is TGTGCCATCAGTGAGACCCTAGCGGGAGGTCCTCTAGGGGCCCAGTACTTC. Protein product: CAISETLAGGPLGAQYF.

V usage is TRBV30 and J usage is TRBJ2-7, with TRBD1 identical over 9 bases. This CDR3 has 13 amino acids. Germline lookup yields CDR1 GTSNPN and CDR2 SVGIG (reference sequence). After removal of 5 bases from V and 3 bases from J, the junction contained 5 bases not matched to a gene. This CDR3 reads CAWVTGGSYEQYF. DNA of the CDR3: TGTGCCTGGGTTACAGGGGGCAGCTACGAGCAGTACTTC.

This clone appeared a single time. V gene TRBV19 combines with J gene TRBJ2-3; D unresolved. The CDR3 has 11 residues. Germline CDR1 LNHDA, CDR2 SQIVND (reference sequence). Trimming shortened V by 3 bases and J by 6 bases, and 4 bases separated the two germline ends. The CDR3 DNA sequence: TGTGCCAGTAGTATGCAGGATACGCAGTATTTT. This gives the protein CASSMQDTQYF.